This TCR beta chain originates from a study of blood T cell repertoires in COVID-19. Study as a whole: From T cells, B-cell-depleted T cells, or PBMCs came the material, which was cDNA or gDNA.

TCRdb's table, derived via immunoSEQ multiplex PCR, lists solely in-frame clones and lacks some. Of about 270,000 clones detected, roughly 90% appear once; the ten largest clones hold approximately 1%. Individuals drawn from under 30 US areas were about 18 to 100 years old. Cohorts were based on clinical histories the participants reported. Two negative PCRs, clearance, or symptom resolution had been documented for recovered Cohort 3 donors. The sample comprised PBMCs or T cells enriched from blood (not recorded which). The sequence came from a young woman who had recovered from COVID-19.

The CDR3 region has the DNA TGTGCCAGCAGAGGAGGACTGAGGAACACTGAAGCTTTCTTT. It is translated as CASRGGLRNTEAFF. This chain links TRBV28 with TRBJ1-1, with D uncertain. CDR1 and CDR2 (germline): MDHEN, SYDVKM. The ends were cut back, 6 bases at V and 1 base at J, with 12 bases in the middle. The CDR3 is made up of 14 amino acids.